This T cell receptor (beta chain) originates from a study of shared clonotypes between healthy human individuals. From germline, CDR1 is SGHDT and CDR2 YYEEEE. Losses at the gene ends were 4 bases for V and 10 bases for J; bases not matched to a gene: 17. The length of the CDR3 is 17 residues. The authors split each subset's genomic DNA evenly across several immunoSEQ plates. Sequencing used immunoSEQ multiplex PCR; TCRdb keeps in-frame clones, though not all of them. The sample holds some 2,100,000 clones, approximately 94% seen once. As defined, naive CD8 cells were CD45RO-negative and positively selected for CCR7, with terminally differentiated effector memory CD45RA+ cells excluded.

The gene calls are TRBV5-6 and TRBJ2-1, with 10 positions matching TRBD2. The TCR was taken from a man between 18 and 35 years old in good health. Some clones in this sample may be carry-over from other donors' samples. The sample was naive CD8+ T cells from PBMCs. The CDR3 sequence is CASSPRLGLAGEAEQFF. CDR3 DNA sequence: TGTGCCAGCAGCCCTAGGTTGGGCCTAGCGGGAGAGGCAGAGCAGTTCTTC.